This T cell receptor beta chain was retrieved from a study of breast tumors, draining lymph nodes, adjacent tissues. Study-wide results and limits: Findings are consistent with lymph node origin and intratumoral expansion of most tumor T cells. Tumor T cell lymph node origin was a supported hypothesis, not proven.

This clonotype was observed many times. Its specificity is not known. V was cut by 0 bases and J by 3 bases, with 10 bases left in between. This CDR3 is 14 amino acids long. The germline V gene has CDR1 SGHTS and CDR2 YDEGEE. Samples came from axillary lymph nodes draining the breast cancer. TCRdb analysed the multiplex PCR reads with MiXCR anew, one entry per CDR3 protein. The sample shows approximately 120,000 distinct CDR3 sequences, around 21% of them seen only once. This sequence joins TRBV5-8 and TRBJ2-7; maybe TRBD2 (5 bases). The sequencing input was axillary lymph node tissue. The sequence was collected from a female donor with breast cancer. Some clones in this sample may be carry-over from other donors' samples. CDR3 in DNA: TGTGCCAGCAGCTTGGGGATTGGGAGCTACGAGCAGTACTTC. It specifies CASSLGIGSYEQYF.